Listed below are T cell receptor beta chains from one sample, sequenced in a study of a mutant IDH1 vaccine in newly diagnosed glioma. Some clones are missing from TCRdb's copy, which holds only in-frame ones; the method was immunoSEQ multiplex PCR. The table records about 58,000 clones, about 86% of them present only once. Their specific antigens are unknown. The sequencing here drew on PBMCs, taken from a glioma patient whose treatment included an IDH1 peptide vaccine. These receptor sequences come from a woman aged 50 to 60 with glioma. The CDR3 runs from the conserved cysteine through the conserved F or W. Fields, in order: D gene, V gene, CDR3 length, J gene, clone size, CDR3 protein, CDR3 DNA. D genes are given only for firm matches. For some rows the clone size is stated as once, few or many, or as a class when expanded; others skip it.

NA	TRBV30	13	TRBJ2-1	NA	CAWSVRAGNEQFF	TGTGCCTGGAGTGTACGGGCAGGCAATGAGCAGTTCTTC
TRBD1	TRBV11-3	16	TRBJ1-1	NA	CASSPDRGGMNTEAFF	TGTGCCAGCAGCCCCGACAGGGGTGGAATGAACACTGAAGCTTTCTTT
NA	TRBV5-1	16	TRBJ2-7	NA	CASSLAGDQGWGEQYF	TGCGCCAGCAGCTTGGCCGGTGATCAGGGGTGGGGCGAGCAGTACTTC
NA	TRBV14	11	TRBJ2-7	NA	CASSLASEQYF	TGTGCCAGCAGCCTCGCCTCCGAGCAGTACTTC
NA	TRBV30	15	TRBJ2-7	NA	CAWSVGTFPSYEQYF	TGTGCCTGGAGTGTAGGAACCTTCCCCTCCTACGAGCAGTACTTC
NA	TRBV9	17	TRBJ1-2	NA	CASSAAGFGPGRNGYTF	TGTGCCAGCAGCGCCGCTGGTTTCGGCCCCGGAAGGAATGGCTACACCTTC
NA	TRBV19	14	TRBJ1-1	NA	CASSERAMNTEAFF	TGTGCCAGTAGTGAGAGAGCCATGAACACTGAAGCTTTCTTT
NA	TRBV11-3	15	TRBJ1-1	NA	CASSFRQAMNTEAFF	TGTGCCAGCAGCTTCAGACAGGCTATGAACACTGAAGCTTTCTTT
NA	TRBV30	12	TRBJ1-5	NA	CAWSELGQPQHF	TGTGCCTGGAGTGAGTTAGGGCAGCCCCAGCATTTT
NA	TRBV5-1	13	TRBJ2-1	NA	CASSYGGGNEQFF	TGCGCCAGCAGTTACGGGGGTGGCAATGAGCAGTTCTTC
TRBD1	TRBV11-2	14	TRBJ1-2	NA	CASSSSPGGYGYTF	TGTGCCAGCAGCTCAAGCCCAGGGGGCTATGGCTACACCTTC
TRBD2	TRBV2	15	TRBJ2-2	NA	CASSTSGGTTGELFF	TGTGCCAGCAGTACTAGCGGGGGGACCACCGGGGAGCTGTTTTTT
NA	TRBV2	15	TRBJ1-1	NA	CASSERAQRNTEAFF	TGTGCCAGCAGTGAACGTGCACAGAGGAACACTGAAGCTTTCTTT
NA	TRBV9	15	TRBJ2-3	NA	CASSVGAGATDTQYF	TGTGCCAGCAGCGTAGGTGCAGGGGCCACAGATACGCAGTATTTT
TRBD2	TRBV7-6	15	TRBJ2-1	NA	CASSALAGGPDEQFF	TGTGCCAGCAGCGCACTAGCGGGGGGGCCCGATGAGCAGTTCTTC
NA	TRBV5-4	12	TRBJ2-3	NA	CASAHSGDTQYF	TGTGCCAGCGCCCACAGCGGGGATACGCAGTATTTT
TRBD1	TRBV19	13	TRBJ1-4	NA	CASKGTVNEKLFF	TGTGCCAGTAAAGGGACAGTCAATGAAAAACTGTTTTTT
NA	TRBV6-1	11	TRBJ1-4	once	CASPRGEKLFF	TGTGCCAGCCCCCGGGGTGAAAAACTGTTTTTT
NA	TRBV27	14	TRBJ1-4	NA	CASRVGHGNEKLFF	TGTGCCAGCAGGGTAGGTCACGGTAATGAAAAACTGTTTTTT
NA	TRBV19	16	TRBJ2-3	NA	CASSFRFGGRTDTQYF	TGTGCCAGTAGTTTTCGTTTTGGGGGTCGGACAGATACGCAGTATTTT
NA	TRBV27	13	TRBJ1-2	NA	CASKDFPLAGYTF	TGTGCCAGCAAGGATTTCCCCTTAGCCGGCTACACCTTC
TRBD1	TRBV5-6	14	TRBJ2-5	NA	CASSVGTEQETQYF	TGTGCCAGCAGCGTTGGGACAGAACAAGAGACCCAGTACTTC
TRBD1	TRBV7-9	17	TRBJ1-5	once	CASSIGTGVPDKQPQHF	TGTGCCAGCAGCATCGGGACAGGGGTCCCCGACAAGCAGCCCCAGCATTTT
NA	TRBV6-1	16	TRBJ1-5	NA	CASSDMLAVNNQPQHF	TGTGCCAGCAGTGATATGTTGGCAGTTAACAATCAGCCCCAGCATTTT
TRBD2	TRBV28	15	TRBJ2-1	once	CASTPWLAEFNEQFF	TGTGCCAGCACCCCCTGGCTAGCGGAATTCAATGAGCAGTTCTTC